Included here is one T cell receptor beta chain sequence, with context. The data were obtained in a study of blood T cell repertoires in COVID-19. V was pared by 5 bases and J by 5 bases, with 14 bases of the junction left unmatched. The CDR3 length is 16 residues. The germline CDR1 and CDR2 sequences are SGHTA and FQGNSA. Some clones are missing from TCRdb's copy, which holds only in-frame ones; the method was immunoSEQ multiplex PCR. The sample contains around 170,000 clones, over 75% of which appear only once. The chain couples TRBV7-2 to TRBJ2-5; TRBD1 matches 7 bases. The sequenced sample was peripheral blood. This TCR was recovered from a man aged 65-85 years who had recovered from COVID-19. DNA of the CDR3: TGTGCCAGCAGCCCTAAGGGGGCGCGGGTCGGGGAGACCCAGTACTTC. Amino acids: CASSPKGARVGETQYF.